The present entry profiles one TCR beta chain with its context. Its antigen is unknown. The libraries of TRB cDNA were prepared using 5' RACE with UMI labels. Each CDR3 protein gets one entry in TCRdb, which reprocessed the 5' RACE reads and gives no DNA. The sample yields more than 100,000 distinct CDR3 sequences, of which the top ten take up 0.4% to 0.5%. This specimen comes from a study of CXCR3-negative and CXCR3-positive naive CD8 T cells. Triplicate sorts of around 300,000 cells per CD8+ subset. Study-level results: The TRB CDR3s that CXCR3-positive naive cells carried were more hydrophobic than those of CXCR3-negative naive cells. Naive subsets had comparable surface CD5, so TRB CDR3 properties gauged TCR strength. For naive cells, CXCR3-negative and CXCR3-positive subsets had similar TRBV-TRBJ usage; for memory cells, usage differed.

CDR3 size: 14 residues. The germline gives CDR1 KGHSH, CDR2 LQKENI. The clonotype comes from a human donor in good health. Some clones in this sample may be carry-over from other donors' samples. V usage is TRBV18 and J usage is TRBJ2-1. The specimen was naive CXCR3+ CD8+ T cells from blood. As to subset: CD45RO-CCR7+CD27+CD95- naive CD8+ T cells expressing CXCR3 (TNR3+). CDR3 sequence reads: CASSPTASYNEQFF.